This T cell receptor (beta chain) emerged from a study of blood T cells in healthy people across ages. Germline V gene data show CDR1 as SGHRS and CDR2 as YFSETQ. The CDR3 loop spans 16 amino acids. V shed 4 bases, J shed 11 bases, and the junction held 17 bases outside the gene matches. Findings of the study overall: TCR beta diversity, measured per million T cells, fell in a roughly linear way with age.

About this clonotype: What it binds is unknown.

A second PCR, run for roughly 7 to 12 cycles, used a sample-barcoded 5' primer plus a J-beta primer mix. TCRdb recomputed calls from the 5' RACE reads with MiXCR, one row per CDR3 protein. The sample lists 2 million or so distinct CDR3 sequences, roughly 49% seen once, with over 2% in the top ten. The sample providers were healthy Caucasian people from Russia, aged roughly 6 to 95. The chain recombines TRBV5-1 with TRBJ2-5; 10 bases fit TRBD2. This clonotype was obtained from a middle-aged woman in good health. Input material: blood. The CDR3 DNA reads TGCGCCAGCAGCCTACAACCAAGCGGGGGGGCGCGGGAGCAGTACTTC. As protein: CASSLQPSGGAREQYF.